One sample yielded the 9 T cell receptor beta chains listed below, sequenced in a study of blood T cells in healthy people across ages (dated by TCRdb to between 2015 and 2016). Libraries were built with 5' RACE. The listed sequencing device is Illumina HiSeq 2500. A second PCR of roughly 7 to 11 cycles was performed with a sample-barcoded 5' primer and a J-beta primer mix. The raw public data were reprocessed by TCRdb itself: fastp quality trimming at Q25, MiXCR clonotype calling, in-frame beta chains only. Rows with a matching CDR3 protein are joined into one entry that keeps the most common DNA and genes. This sample gives about a million distinct CDR3 sequences in total; about 44% of them show up just once. The ten largest clones add up to over 10% of the sample. The sequenced sample consisted of blood. All receptors derive from a man aged 25 to 45 in good health.

J is TRBJ2-2 and V is TRBV6-2 or TRBV6-3; D is ambiguous. With 8 bases removed from V and 2 bases from J, the gap between germline ends came to 15 bases. The CDR3 has 15 residues. Germline CDR1 is MNHEY and CDR2 is SVGEGT. The CDR3, as DNA: TGTGCCAGCTTCCCTTATAAGGGCAACACCGGGGAGCTGTTTTTT. The encoded protein is CASFPYKGNTGELFF.

This clonotype was counted only a few times. The chain is built from TRBV7-9 and TRBJ1-4; 10 bases agree with TRBD1. V shed 5 bases, J shed 8 bases, and the junction held 5 bases outside the gene matches. Germline V lookup: CDR1 SEHNR, CDR2 FQNEAQ (reference sequence). CDR3 length: 14 amino acids. As DNA, the CDR3 is TGTGCCAGCAGCCCTGGGACAGGGGAGGAAAAACTGTTTTTT. Translation: CASSPGTGEEKLFF.

This clonotype has only a few counts. The V gene is TRBV4-3, the J gene TRBJ1-2, with 8 bases lining up with TRBD1. The CDR3 is made up of 16 amino acids. The V segment lost 0 bases and the J segment 4 bases; nucleotides outside the gene matches: 7. Germline CDR1 reads LGHNA; CDR2 reads YSLEER. The DNA of the CDR3 is TGCGCCAGCAGCCAAGAAGGCGCGGGACAGGTCTATGGCTACACCTTC. Its protein product is CASSQEGAGQVYGYTF.

This clonotype turned up a few times. A much larger clone is a single base away; this may be a read error. The chain has TRBV12-3 or TRBV12-4 and TRBJ2-7, with 9 bases identical to TRBD1. Trimming removed 6 bases from V and 7 bases from J; junction bases left unmatched: 13. The CDR3 is 15 amino acids. The CDR3 region has the DNA TGTGCCAGCAGCCCTCGGACAGGGGAAGGAAATGAGCAGTACTTC. Protein sequence: CASSPRTGEGNEQYF.

This clonotype came up a few times. This chain connects TRBV3-1 to TRBJ2-1, with TRBD2 matching 9 bases. The CDR3 loop spans 17 amino acids. V was pared by 4 bases and J by 4 bases, with 11 bases of the junction left unmatched. In germline, CDR1 is LGHDT, CDR2 YNNKEL (reference sequence). CDR3 amino acids: CASSPPKRGVFYNEQFF. Here the CDR3 DNA reads TGTGCCAGCAGCCCGCCCAAGCGGGGGGTCTTTTACAATGAGCAGTTCTTC.

This clonotype was recorded once. This rearrangement joins TRBV24-1 to TRBJ2-7, with D perhaps TRBD1 (6 bases). The CDR3 covers 13 residues. Trimming took 1 base from V and 6 from J, leaving 9 bases between them. Germline loops: CDR1 KGHDR, CDR2 SFDVKD. The CDR3 bases are TGTGCCACCAGTGATTTCCCAGGGGCCGAGCAGTACTTC. Its protein is CATSDFPGAEQYF.

This clonotype was found once. This rearrangement joins TRBV10-3 to TRBJ2-7, with 9 bases aligning to TRBD1. Germline V lookup: CDR1 ENHRY, CDR2 SYGVKD. This CDR3 has 13 amino acids. V gave up 7 bases and J gave up 2 bases; unmatched junction bases: 3. The DNA for the CDR3 is TGTGCCATCAAGAGGACAGGGGCCTACGAGCAGTACTTC. Encoded protein: CAIKRTGAYEQYF.

This chain connects TRBV7-2 to TRBJ1-1; D is unclear. V dropped 4 bases and J dropped 3 bases, with 9 bases sitting between them. Looked up from germline, CDR1 is SGHTA and CDR2 is FQGNSA. The CDR3 length is 13 residues. The CDR3 DNA reads as TGTGCCAGCAGCTCTTCCGTGGACACTGAAGCTTTCTTT. Protein: CASSSSVDTEAFF.

The chain carries TRBV6-5 and TRBJ2-1, with 10 bases fitting TRBD2. Germline loops: CDR1 MNHEY, CDR2 SVGAGI. This CDR3 has 13 residues. J was trimmed by 9 bases and V by 2 bases; bases with no gene match: 1. In nucleotides, the CDR3 is TGTGCCAGCAGTTACCGACTAGCGGGTGAGCAGTTCTTC. It codes for CASSYRLAGEQFF.